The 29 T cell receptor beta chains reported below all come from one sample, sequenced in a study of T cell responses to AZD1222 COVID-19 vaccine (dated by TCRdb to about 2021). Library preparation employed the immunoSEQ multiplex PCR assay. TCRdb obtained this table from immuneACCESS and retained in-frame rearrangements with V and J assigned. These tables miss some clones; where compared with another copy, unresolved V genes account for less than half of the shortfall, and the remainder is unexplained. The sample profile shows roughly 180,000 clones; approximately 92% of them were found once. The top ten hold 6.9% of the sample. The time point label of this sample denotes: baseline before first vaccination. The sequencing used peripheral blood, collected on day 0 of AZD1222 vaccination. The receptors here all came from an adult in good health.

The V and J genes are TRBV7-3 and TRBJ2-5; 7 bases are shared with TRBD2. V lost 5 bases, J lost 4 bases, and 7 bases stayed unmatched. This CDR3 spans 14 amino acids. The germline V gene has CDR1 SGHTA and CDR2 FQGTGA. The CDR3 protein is CASSPVASGETQYF. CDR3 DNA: TGTGCCAGCAGCCCAGTAGCTAGCGGAGAGACCCAGTACTTC.

The CDR3 coding sequence is TGCAGCGTTGTTGGGGGGGAAAACATTCAGTACTTC. Translation: CSVVGGENIQYF. The rearrangement uses TRBV29-1 and TRBJ2-4; 7 nucleotides align to TRBD2. Germline loops: CDR1 SQVTM, CDR2 ANQGSEA. This CDR3 spans 12 amino acids. Unmatched junction bases numbered 2, after V lost 4 bases and J lost 5 bases. Combining the CDR3 with reference TRBV29-1 and TRBJ2-4 gives the whole variable domain SAVISQKPSRDICQRGTSLTIQCQVDSQVTMMFWYRQQPGQSLTLIATANQGSEATYESGFVIDKFPISRPNLTFSTLTVSNMSPEDSSIYLCSVVGGENIQYFGAGTRLSVL.

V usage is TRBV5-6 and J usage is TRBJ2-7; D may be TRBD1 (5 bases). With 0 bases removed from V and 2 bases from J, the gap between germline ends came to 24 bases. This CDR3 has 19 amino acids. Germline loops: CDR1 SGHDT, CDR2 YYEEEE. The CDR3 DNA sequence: TGTGCCAGCAGCTTGGGGGGCAAGACACCGAACCAAAACCCCTACGAGCAGTACGTC. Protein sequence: CASSLGGKTPNQNPYEQYV.

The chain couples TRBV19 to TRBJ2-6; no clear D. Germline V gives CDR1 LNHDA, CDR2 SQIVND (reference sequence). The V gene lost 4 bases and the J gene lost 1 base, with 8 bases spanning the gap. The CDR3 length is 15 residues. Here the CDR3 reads CASSRQLSGANVLTF. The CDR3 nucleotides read TGTGCCAGTAGTAGACAACTGTCTGGGGCCAACGTCCTGACTTTC. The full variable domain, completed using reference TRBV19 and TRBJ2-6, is DGGITQSPKYLFRKEGQNVTLSCEQNLNHDAMYWYRQDPGQGLRLIYYSQIVNDFQKGDIAEGYSVSREKKESFPLTVTSAQKNPTAFYLCASSRQLSGANVLTFGAGSRLTVL.

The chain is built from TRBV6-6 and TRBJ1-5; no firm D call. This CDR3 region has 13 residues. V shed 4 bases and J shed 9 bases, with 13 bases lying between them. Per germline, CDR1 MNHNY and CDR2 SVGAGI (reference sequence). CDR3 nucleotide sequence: TGTGCCAGCAGTTCCCTAGACGGCGGGCCCCAGCATTTT. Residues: CASSSLDGGPQHF.

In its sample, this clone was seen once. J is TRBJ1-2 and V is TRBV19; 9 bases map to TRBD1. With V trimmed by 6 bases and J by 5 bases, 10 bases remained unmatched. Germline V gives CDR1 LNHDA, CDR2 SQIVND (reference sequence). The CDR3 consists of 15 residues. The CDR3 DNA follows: TGTGCCAGTAGCCCCGGGACAGGGTCCATTTATGGCTACACCTTC. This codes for CASSPGTGSIYGYTF.

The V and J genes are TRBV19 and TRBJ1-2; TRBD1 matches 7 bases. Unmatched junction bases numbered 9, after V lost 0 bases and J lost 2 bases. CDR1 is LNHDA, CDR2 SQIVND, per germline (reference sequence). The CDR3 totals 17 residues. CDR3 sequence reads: CASSIEFARGTNYGYTF. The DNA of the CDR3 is TGTGCCAGTAGTATAGAGTTCGCCAGGGGGACGAACTATGGCTACACCTTC.

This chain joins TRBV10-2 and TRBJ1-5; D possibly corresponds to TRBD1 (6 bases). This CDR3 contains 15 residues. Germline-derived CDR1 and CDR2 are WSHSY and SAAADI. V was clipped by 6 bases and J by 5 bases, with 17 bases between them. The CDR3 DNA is TGCGCCAGCAGGCCCCAAGGGGACACCCATCAGCCCCAGCATTTT. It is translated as CASRPQGDTHQPQHF.

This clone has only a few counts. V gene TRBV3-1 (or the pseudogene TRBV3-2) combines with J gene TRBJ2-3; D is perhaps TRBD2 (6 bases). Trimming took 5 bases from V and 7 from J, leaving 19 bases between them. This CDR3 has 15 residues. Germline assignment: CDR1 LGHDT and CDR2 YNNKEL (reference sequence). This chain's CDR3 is CASSNGLTRGHTQYF. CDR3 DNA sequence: TGTGCCAGCAGCAATGGACTAACAAGGGGTCATACGCAGTATTTT.

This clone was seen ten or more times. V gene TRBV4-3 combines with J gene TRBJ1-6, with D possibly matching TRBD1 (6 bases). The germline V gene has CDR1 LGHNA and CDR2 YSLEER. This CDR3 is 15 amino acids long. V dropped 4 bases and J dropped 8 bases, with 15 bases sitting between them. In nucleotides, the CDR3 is TGCGCCAGCAGCCTGAGTTGGGGGCGGGATTCACCCCTCCACTTT. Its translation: CASSLSWGRDSPLHF.

The CDR3 DNA sequence: TGCGCCAGCAGCTTGTCGAGAAGAACCTACAATGAGCAGTTCTTC. It translates to CASSLSRRTYNEQFF. The genes are TRBV5-1 and TRBJ2-1; D ambiguous. CDR3 size: 15 residues. The V end lost 1 base, the J end lost 2 bases, and 10 bases lay between the germline ends. CDR1 and CDR2 from the germline V gene are SGHRS and YFSETQ.

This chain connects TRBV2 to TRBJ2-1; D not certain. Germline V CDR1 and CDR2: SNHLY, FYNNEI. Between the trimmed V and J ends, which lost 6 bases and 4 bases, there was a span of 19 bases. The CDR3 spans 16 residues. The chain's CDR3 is CASRPDWAVGYNEQFF. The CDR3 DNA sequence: TGTGCCAGCAGACCCGACTGGGCAGTCGGATACAATGAGCAGTTCTTC. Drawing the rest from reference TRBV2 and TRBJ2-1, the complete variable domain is EPEVTQTPSHQVTQMGQEVILRCVPISNHLYFYWYRQILGQKVEFLVSFYNNEISEKSEIFDDQFSVERPDGSNFTLKIRSTKLEDSAMYFCASRPDWAVGYNEQFFGPGTRLTVL.

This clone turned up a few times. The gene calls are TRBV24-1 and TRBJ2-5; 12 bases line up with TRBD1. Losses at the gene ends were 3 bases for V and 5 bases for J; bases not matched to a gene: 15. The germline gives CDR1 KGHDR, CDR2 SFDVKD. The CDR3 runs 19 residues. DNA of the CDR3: TGTGCCACCAGTGATATCCGAGGGGGACAGGGGGCCTTTGGGGAGACCCAGTACTTC. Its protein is CATSDIRGGQGAFGETQYF.

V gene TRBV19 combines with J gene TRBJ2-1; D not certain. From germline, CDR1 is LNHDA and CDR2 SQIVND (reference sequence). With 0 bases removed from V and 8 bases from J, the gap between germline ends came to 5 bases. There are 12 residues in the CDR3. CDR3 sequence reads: CASSIDRYEQFF. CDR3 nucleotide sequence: TGTGCCAGTAGTATAGATCGGTATGAGCAGTTCTTC.

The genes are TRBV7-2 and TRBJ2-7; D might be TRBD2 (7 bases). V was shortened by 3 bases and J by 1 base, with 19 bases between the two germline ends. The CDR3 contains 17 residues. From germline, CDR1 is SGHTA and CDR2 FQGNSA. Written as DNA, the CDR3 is TGTGCCAGCAGCTTGAGGGGGGGCCTGGTAGCTTCCTACGAGCAGTACTTC. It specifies CASSLRGGLVASYEQYF.

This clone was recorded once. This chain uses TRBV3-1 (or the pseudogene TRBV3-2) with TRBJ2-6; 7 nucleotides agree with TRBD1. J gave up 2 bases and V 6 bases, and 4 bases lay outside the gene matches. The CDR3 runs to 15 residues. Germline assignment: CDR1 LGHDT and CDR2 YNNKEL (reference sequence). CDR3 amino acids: CASRLTGAGANVLTF. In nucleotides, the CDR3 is TGTGCCAGCAGACTCACAGGGGCTGGGGCCAACGTCCTGACTTTC.

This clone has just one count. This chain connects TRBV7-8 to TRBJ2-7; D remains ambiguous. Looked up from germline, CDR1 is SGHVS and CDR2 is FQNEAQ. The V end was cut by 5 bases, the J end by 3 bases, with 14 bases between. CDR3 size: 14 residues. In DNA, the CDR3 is TGTGCCAGCAGCCTACAGCGTCGCCGCTACGAGCAGTACTTC. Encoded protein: CASSLQRRRYEQYF.

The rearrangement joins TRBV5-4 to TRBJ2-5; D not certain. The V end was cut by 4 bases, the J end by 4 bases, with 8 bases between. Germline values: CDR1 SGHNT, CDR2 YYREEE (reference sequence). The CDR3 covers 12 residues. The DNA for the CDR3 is TGTGCCAGCAGCCTGAATACAGAGACCCAGTACTTC. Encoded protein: CASSLNTETQYF.

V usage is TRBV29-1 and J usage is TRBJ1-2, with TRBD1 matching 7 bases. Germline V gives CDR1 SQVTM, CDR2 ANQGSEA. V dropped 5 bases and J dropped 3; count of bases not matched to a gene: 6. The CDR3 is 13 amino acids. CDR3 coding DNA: TGCAGCGTTATTTCTACAGGGGACTATGGCTACACCTTC. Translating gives CSVISTGDYGYTF.

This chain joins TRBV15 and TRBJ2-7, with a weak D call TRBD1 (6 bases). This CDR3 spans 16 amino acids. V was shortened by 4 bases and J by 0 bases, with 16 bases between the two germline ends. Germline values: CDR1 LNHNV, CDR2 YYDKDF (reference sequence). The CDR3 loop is CATSIPREDSSYEQYF. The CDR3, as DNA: TGTGCCACCAGCATCCCGCGAGAGGACAGCTCCTACGAGCAGTACTTC. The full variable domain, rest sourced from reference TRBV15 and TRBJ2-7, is DAMVIQNPRYQVTQFGKPVTLSCSQTLNHNVMYWYQQKSSQAPKLLFHYYDKDFNNEADTPDNFQSRRPNTSFCFLDIRSPGLGDTAMYLCATSIPREDSSYEQYFGPGTRLTVT.

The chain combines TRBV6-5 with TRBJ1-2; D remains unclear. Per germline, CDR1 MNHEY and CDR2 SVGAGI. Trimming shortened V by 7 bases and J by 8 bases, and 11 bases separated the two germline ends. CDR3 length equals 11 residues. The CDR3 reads CASTGPHGYTF. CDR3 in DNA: TGTGCCAGCACTGGACCCCACGGCTACACCTTC.

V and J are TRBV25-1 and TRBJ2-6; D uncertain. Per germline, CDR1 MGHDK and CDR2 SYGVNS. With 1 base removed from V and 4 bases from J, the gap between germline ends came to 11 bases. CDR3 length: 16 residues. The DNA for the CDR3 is TGTGCCAGCAGTGAATCGAAGAAGTTCGGGGCCAACGTCCTGACTTTC. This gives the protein CASSESKKFGANVLTF.

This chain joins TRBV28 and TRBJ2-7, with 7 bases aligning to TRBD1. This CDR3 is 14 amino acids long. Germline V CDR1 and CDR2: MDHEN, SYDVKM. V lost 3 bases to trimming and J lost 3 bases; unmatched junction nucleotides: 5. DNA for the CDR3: TGTGCCAGCAGTTTGGGAAACAGGGGCTACGAGCAGTACTTC. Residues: CASSLGNRGYEQYF.

This CDR3 is CASSQISTGELFF. The CDR3 region has the DNA TGTGCCAGCAGCCAAATTTCCACCGGGGAGCTGTTTTTT. This chain links TRBV3-1 (or the pseudogene TRBV3-2) with TRBJ2-2; D not resolved. Germline CDR1 and CDR2: LGHDT and YNNKEL (reference sequence). V was cut by 2 bases and J by 4 bases, with 5 bases left in between. This CDR3 spans 13 amino acids.

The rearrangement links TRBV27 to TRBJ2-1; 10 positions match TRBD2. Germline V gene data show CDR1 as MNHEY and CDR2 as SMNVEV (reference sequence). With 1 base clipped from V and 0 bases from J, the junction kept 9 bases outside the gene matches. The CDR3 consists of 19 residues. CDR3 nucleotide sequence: TGTGCCAGCAGTTTATTGGCTAGCGGGGGTACGAGCTCCTACAATGAGCAGTTCTTC. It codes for CASSLLASGGTSSYNEQFF.

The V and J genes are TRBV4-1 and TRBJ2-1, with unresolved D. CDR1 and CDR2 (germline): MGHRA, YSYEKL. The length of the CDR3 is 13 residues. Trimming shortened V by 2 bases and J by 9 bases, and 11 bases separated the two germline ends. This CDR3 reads CASSQLTVSEQFF. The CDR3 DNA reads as TGCGCCAGCAGCCAATTAACAGTCAGTGAGCAGTTCTTC.

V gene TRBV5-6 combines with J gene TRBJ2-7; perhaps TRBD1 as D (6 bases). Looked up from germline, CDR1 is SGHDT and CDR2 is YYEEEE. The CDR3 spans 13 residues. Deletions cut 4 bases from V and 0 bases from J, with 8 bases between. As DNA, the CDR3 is TGTGCCAGCAGCCTGACAGGCTCCTACGAGCAGTACTTC. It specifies CASSLTGSYEQYF.

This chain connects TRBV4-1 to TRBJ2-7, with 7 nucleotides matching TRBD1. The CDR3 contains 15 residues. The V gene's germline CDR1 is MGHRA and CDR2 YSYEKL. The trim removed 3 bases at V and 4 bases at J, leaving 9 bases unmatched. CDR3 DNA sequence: TGCGCCAGCAGCCATGACCGACAGGGTGGGTACGAGCAGTACTTC. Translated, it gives CASSHDRQGGYEQYF.

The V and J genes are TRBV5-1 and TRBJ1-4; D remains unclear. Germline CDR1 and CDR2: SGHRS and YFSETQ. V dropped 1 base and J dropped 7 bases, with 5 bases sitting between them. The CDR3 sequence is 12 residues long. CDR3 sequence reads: CASSLIGEKLFF. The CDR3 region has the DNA TGCGCCAGCAGCTTGATCGGTGAAAAACTGTTTTTT.